A selection of T cell receptor beta chains follows, all from one sample in a study of T cell responses to AZD1222 COVID-19 vaccine. TCRdb's table, derived via immunoSEQ multiplex PCR, lists solely in-frame clones and lacks some. The table includes about 98,000 clones, nearly 90% detected once. The sequencing used peripheral blood, collected on day 0 of AZD1222 vaccination. The receptors originated from an adult in good health. Each CDR3 is given with its conserved first and last residue. The D gene is left open where the match is weak. Expanded clones are given a class, and other clones once, few, many or no size at all.

d_gene,abundance,v_gene,j_gene,CDR3aa,CDR3nt
TRBD2,.,TRBV5-1,TRBJ2-1,CASSPMEAGGPDEQFF,TGCGCCAGCAGCCCTATGGAGGCGGGAGGGCCGGATGAGCAGTTCTTC
.,.,TRBV3-1/TRBV3-2,TRBJ2-5,CASSQTPPGGQIGQETQYF,TGTGCCAGCAGCCAAACTCCACCAGGGGGGCAGATCGGCCAAGAGACCCAGTACTTC
TRBD1,.,TRBV29-1,TRBJ1-1,CSASTGRYEAFF,TGCAGCGCCTCGACAGGGCGCTATGAAGCTTTCTTT
TRBD1,.,TRBV28,TRBJ1-5,CASRGTGRGGNQPQHF,TGTGCCAGCAGGGGGACAGGGCGTGGTGGCAATCAGCCCCAGCATTTT
.,once,TRBV7-3,TRBJ1-1,CASGQGNTEAFF,TGTGCCAGCGGCCAGGGGAACACTGAAGCTTTCTTT
.,once,TRBV7-3,TRBJ2-2,CASSQGLGELFF,TGTGCCAGCAGCCAGGGACTCGGGGAGCTGTTTTTT
TRBD1,.,TRBV9,TRBJ2-5,CASSPRTGGSQGQETQYF,TGTGCCAGCAGCCCCCGGACAGGGGGCTCGCAGGGCCAAGAGACCCAGTACTTC
.,.,TRBV6-5,TRBJ1-2,CASSYRADNYGYTF,TGTGCCAGCAGTTACCGAGCGGATAACTATGGCTACACCTTC
TRBD1,.,TRBV11-2,TRBJ1-1,CASSLGTGTEEAFF,TGTGCCAGCAGCTTGGGTACCGGGACAGAAGAAGCTTTCTTT
TRBD2,.,TRBV19,TRBJ2-1,CASSIVGLADNEQFF,TGTGCCAGTAGTATAGTGGGTCTAGCGGACAATGAGCAGTTCTTC
TRBD1,.,TRBV2,TRBJ1-3,CASSLQGASGNTIYF,TGTGCCAGCAGTCTTCAGGGGGCGTCTGGAAACACCATATATTTT
.,.,TRBV27,TRBJ2-1,CASSFKVYNEQFF,TGTGCCAGCAGTTTTAAGGTATACAATGAGCAGTTCTTC
TRBD1,.,TRBV5-1,TRBJ1-2,CASSLGQLYGYTF,TGCGCCAGCAGCCTGGGACAGCTCTATGGCTACACCTTC